The 30 T cell receptor beta chains presented below share a single source sample, sequenced in a study of molecular identifiers for immune sequencing clone quantification. TCRdb redid the calling of the PCR reads with MiXCR, one entry per CDR3 protein. The sample consists of roughly 630,000 distinct CDR3 sequences, 25% of them appearing once. Sequencing input: naive CD8+ T cells from blood, with Jurkat cell RNA spiked in. Subset defined: FACS-sorted CD8+CD4-CCR7+CD45RA+ naive T cells. Receptor source: a human donor in good health. Some libraries in this study had Jurkat cell RNA spiked in.

The chain couples TRBV11-2 to TRBJ2-5; TRBD2 is a possible D gene (6 bases). Germline-derived CDR1 and CDR2 are SGHAT and FQNNGV. This CDR3 has 13 amino acids. The ends were cut back, 2 bases at V and 4 bases at J, with 8 bases in the middle. CDR3 coding DNA: TGTGCCAGCAGCTTAAGGGACTCAGAGACCCAGTACTTC. Protein product: CASSLRDSETQYF.

A note on this clonotype: A clone one base away is much larger, so this may be a read error. The final CDR3 position lacks the conserved phenylalanine or tryptophan, pointing to a likely read error. This chain links TRBV7-2 with TRBJ2-3; 10 positions match TRBD2. J gave up 10 bases and V 7 bases, and 8 bases lay outside the gene matches. Germline V gene data show CDR1 as SGHTA and CDR2 as FQGNSA. CDR3 length: 13 amino acids. DNA for the CDR3: TGTGCCAGCACGTCTCTAGCGGGAGTGCCGCAGTATCTT. Amino acids: CASTSLAGVPQYL.

This clonotype was counted many times. V gene TRBV12-3 or TRBV12-4 combines with J gene TRBJ2-3; 9 positions agree with TRBD1. The CDR3 sequence is 15 residues long. Germline trimming cut 7 bases from V and 2 bases from J; bases unmatched to any gene: 7. The CDR3 DNA reads TGTGCCAGCACCTCCGGGACAGGGCTCACAGATACGCAGTATTTT. Amino acids: CASTSGTGLTDTQYF.

Concerning this clonotype itself: A much larger clone lies a single base off, so this may be a read error. The rearrangement links TRBV7-9 to TRBJ2-5; 7 positions agree with TRBD1. After removal of 5 bases from V and 1 base from J, the junction contained 7 bases not matched to a gene. Per germline, CDR1 SEHNR and CDR2 FQNEAQ (reference sequence). CDR3 size: 15 residues. The CDR3 spells CASSRTDRRQETQYF. CDR3 in DNA: TGTGCCAGCAGCCGGACGGACAGGCGCCAAGAGACCCAGTACTTC.

This clonotype was seen once. A much larger clone differs from this one at a single base, so this may be a read error. This chain uses TRBV9 with TRBJ1-5; D perhaps matches TRBD1 (6 bases). The V gene's germline CDR1 is SGDLS and CDR2 YYNGEE. This CDR3 has 18 residues. As DNA, the CDR3 is TGTGCCAGCAGCTCCAAAACACAGGGCGATTATAGCAATCAGCCCGAGCATTTT. Translation: CASSSKTQGDYSNQPEHF. Full variable domain (outside the CDR3, taken from reference TRBV9 and TRBJ1-5): DSGVTQTPKHLITATGQRVTLRCSPRSGDLSVYWYQQSLDQGLQFLIQYYNGEERAKGNILERFSAQQFPDLHSELNLSSLELGDSALYFCASSSKTQGDYSNQPEHFGDGTRLSIL.

This clonotype has at least ten counts. This chain connects TRBV28 to TRBJ1-4, with 7 bases aligning to TRBD1. Trimming cost V 5 bases and J 8 bases; bases outside gene matches: 14. The CDR3 contains 16 residues. In germline, CDR1 is MDHEN, CDR2 SYDVKM. CDR3 sequence (DNA): TGTGCCAGCAGTCCCCACCTACAGGGGCGTGGAGAAAAACTGTTTTTT. Its translation: CASSPHLQGRGEKLFF.

This clonotype was recorded once. The chain employs TRBV7-2 and TRBJ2-7, with 10 bases matching TRBD1. The length of the CDR3 is 16 residues. The V gene end was trimmed by 3 bases and the J gene end by 0 bases; junction bases not matched to a gene: 5. Germline V lookup: CDR1 SGHTA, CDR2 FQGNSA. CDR3 coding DNA: TGTGCCAGCAGCTTGACAGGGGGCGACAGCTCCTACGAGCAGTACTTC. It codes for CASSLTGGDSSYEQYF.

This clonotype was found many times. The J gene is TRBJ1-1, the V gene TRBV7-2, with 9 bases identical to TRBD1. The CDR3 has 16 residues. Trimming took 1 base from V and 2 from J; bases not matched to a gene: 5. CDR1 and CDR2 (germline): SGHTA, FQGNSA. The CDR3 nucleotides read TGTGCCAGCAGCTTAGTGGGACAGGGTGTAAACACTGAAGCTTTCTTT. Protein sequence: CASSLVGQGVNTEAFF.

In its sample, this clonotype was seen many times. The CDR3 loop is CASIQDSYNQPQHF. CDR3 nucleotide sequence: TGTGCCAGCATACAAGACTCGTACAATCAGCCCCAGCATTTT. The rearrangement uses TRBV6-1 and TRBJ1-5; D gene unclear. This CDR3 is 14 amino acids long. The germline V gene has CDR1 MNHNS and CDR2 SASEGT. V lost 7 bases and J lost 3, with 13 bases in between.

In this sample, this clonotype turned up a few times. This chain connects TRBV10-2 to TRBJ2-7; D not resolved. Germline V gene lookup returns CDR1 WSHSY and CDR2 SAAADI. The CDR3 extends over 14 amino acids. V lost 4 bases, J lost 0 bases, and 10 bases lay in between. The CDR3 DNA reads as TGCGCCAGCAGTGGCCCAGATAGCTCCTACGAGCAGTACTTC. This translates into CASSGPDSSYEQYF.

This clonotype appeared a few times. This chain uses TRBV5-4 with TRBJ2-7, with 8 bases identical to TRBD1. The J segment lost 4 bases and the V segment lost 1 base, leaving 4 bases of the junction unmatched. Germline loops: CDR1 SGHNT, CDR2 YYREEE (reference sequence). This CDR3 spans 14 amino acids. In DNA form, the CDR3 reads TGTGCCAGCAGCTTGCCGGGACAGGTTTACGAGCAGTACTTC. It encodes CASSLPGQVYEQYF.

Many counts were recorded for this clonotype. This chain links TRBV12-3 or TRBV12-4 with TRBJ1-5; 7 nucleotides match TRBD1. J gave up 7 bases and V 6 bases, and 9 bases lay outside the gene matches. The CDR3 sequence is 14 residues long. The CDR3 region is CASSPRQGKQPQHF. The CDR3, as DNA: TGTGCCAGCAGCCCTAGACAGGGAAAACAGCCCCAGCATTTT.

A few counts support this clonotype. At one end the junction does not follow the germline gene, possibly because of a read error. This chain links TRBV5-3 with TRBJ2-7; D not resolved. TRBV5-3 is filed as an ORF, its function uncertain. The CDR3 totals 14 residues. The CDR3, as DNA: TGTGCCAGCAGCTTGGGAACAGTCCACTACGAGCAGTACTTC. Protein sequence: CASSLGTVHYEQYF.

Many counts were recorded for this clonotype. The chain couples TRBV20-1 to TRBJ1-1; D is perhaps TRBD1 (5 bases). The germline V gene encodes CDR1 DFQATT and CDR2 SNEGSKA (reference sequence). V gave up 4 bases and J gave up 4 bases, with 10 bases separating them. The CDR3 spans 12 residues. CDR3 DNA sequence: TGCAGTGCTACAACAGGCTCCACTGAAGCTTTCTTT. This translates into CSATTGSTEAFF.

This clonotype was recorded at least ten times. The J gene is TRBJ1-5, the V gene TRBV21-1; no DNA check was done on the table's D call, TRBD1. TRBV21-1 is a pseudogene locus. The length of the CDR3 is 18 residues. For the CDR3, the DNA is TGTGCCAGCAGCAACCGGGACAGGGGCTTTTATAGCAATCAGCCCCAGCATTTT. Translated: CASSNRDRGFYSNQPQHF.

This clonotype was seen a few times. J is TRBJ2-3 and V is TRBV30, with a tentative D call TRBD1 (6 bases). Trimming removed 5 bases at V and 2 bases at J, with 14 bases between. The CDR3 is 14 amino acids. CDR1 and CDR2 from the germline V gene are GTSNPN and SVGIG (reference sequence). The CDR3 protein is CAWGQPIHTDTQYF. In DNA, the CDR3 is TGTGCCTGGGGACAGCCTATTCACACAGATACGCAGTATTTT.

About this clonotype itself: A single base separates this from a much larger clone, so it may be a read error. Here the CDR3 reads CASSSGQDFAEAFF. The CDR3 bases are TGTGCCAGCAGCTCGGGACAGGACTTCGCTGAAGCTTTCTTT. The rearrangement uses TRBV5-3 and TRBJ1-1; the match to TRBD1 covers 8 bases. TRBV5-3 is assigned to the ORF class and has an uncertain function. This CDR3 has 14 amino acids.

This clonotype has more than one count but fewer than ten. The V call is TRBV5-5, the J call TRBJ2-3; 15 bases map to TRBD2. Germline assignment: CDR1 SGHKS and CDR2 YYEKEE (reference sequence). V shed 3 bases, J shed 5 bases, and the junction held 4 bases outside the gene matches. The CDR3 has 16 amino acids. The CDR3 sequence is CASSWGLAGGGDTQYF. In DNA, the CDR3 is TGTGCCAGCAGCTGGGGACTAGCGGGGGGTGGAGATACGCAGTATTTT.

About this clonotype: The germline gene is not matched at one end of the junction; a read error may be the cause. This chain joins TRBV4-3 and TRBJ2-2; the D gene is possibly TRBD2 (5 bases). This CDR3 has 16 amino acids. The germline V gene has CDR1 LGHNA and CDR2 YSLEER. This CDR3 reads CASRQDVRGYTGELFF. The CDR3 DNA sequence: TGCGCCAGCCGCCAAGACGTCCGGGGTTACACCGGGGAGCTGTTTTTT.

This chain joins TRBV7-2 and TRBJ2-7; D call uncertain. The CDR3 spans 14 residues. Deletions cut 11 bases from V and 12 bases from J, with 29 bases between. Germline V lookup: CDR1 SGHTA, CDR2 FQGNSA. This CDR3 is CARRFEPSSYAPYF. The CDR3, as DNA: TGTGCCCGCCGCTTTGAGCCCAGCTCCTACGCGCCGTACTTC. Using reference TRBV7-2 and TRBJ2-7 for the parts outside the CDR3, the full variable domain is GAGVSQSPSNKVTEKGKDVELRCDPISGHTALYWYRQSLGQGLEFLIYFQGNSAPDKSGLPSDRFSAERTGGSVSTLTIQRTQQEDSAVYLCARRFEPSSYAPYFGPGTRLTVT.

This chain connects TRBV4-2 to TRBJ2-7; 11 nucleotides align to TRBD2. The CDR3 length is 16 residues. Trimming removed 1 base from V and 2 bases from J; junction bases left unmatched: 4. In germline, CDR1 is LGHNA, CDR2 YNFKEQ. CDR3 in amino acids: CASSQATSGGTYEQYF. For the CDR3, the DNA is TGTGCCAGCAGCCAAGCCACTAGCGGGGGTACCTACGAGCAGTACTTC.

This clonotype was observed a few times. The genes are TRBV7-6 and TRBJ2-7, with TRBD1 matching 9 bases. The CDR3 length is 13 residues. Germline lookup yields CDR1 SGHVS and CDR2 FNYEAQ. J lost 5 bases, V lost 5 bases, and 4 bases had no gene match. In nucleotides, the CDR3 is TGTGCCAGCAGCACCGGACAGGGGAACGAGCAGTACTTC. Amino acid sequence: CASSTGQGNEQYF.

This chain links TRBV6-6 with TRBJ1-2; unclear D gene. The CDR3 runs 14 residues. Per the germline V gene, CDR1 is MNHNY and CDR2 is SVGAGI (reference sequence). V shed 3 bases and J shed 4 bases, with 12 bases lying between them. Here the CDR3 reads CASSYFGPTYGYTF. For the CDR3, the DNA is TGTGCCAGCAGTTATTTCGGGCCAACCTATGGCTACACCTTC.

This clonotype has at least ten counts. The chain uses TRBV4-2 and TRBJ2-3, with 13 bases identical to TRBD2. Germline CDR1 LGHNA, CDR2 YNFKEQ. This CDR3 is 16 amino acids long. J lost 5 bases, V lost 5 bases, and 7 bases had no gene match. The CDR3 DNA is TGTGCCAGCAGCAGTCGGACTAGCGGGAGTTTAGATACGCAGTATTTT. Its translation: CASSSRTSGSLDTQYF.

This clonotype was detected a few times. The chain carries TRBV7-9 and TRBJ2-7; D is undetermined. Germline lookup yields CDR1 SEHNR and CDR2 FQNEAQ (reference sequence). CDR3 size: 13 residues. V lost 5 bases and J 2 bases, leaving 10 bases between the germline ends. CDR3 amino acids: CASSPESAYEQYF. CDR3 sequence (DNA): TGTGCCAGCAGCCCGGAGTCTGCCTACGAGCAGTACTTC.

This clonotype has just a few counts. An end of the junction differs from the germline gene, which may be a read error. CDR3 DNA sequence: TGCGCCAGCAGCGTTAGCAGCGGGGTTACGATCTTC. Its translation: CASSVSSGVTIF. This chain joins TRBV4-1 and TRBJ2-1; 7 bases fit TRBD2. The CDR3 is 12 residues long. Germline CDR1 and CDR2: MGHRA and YSYEKL.

As regards this clonotype: This may arise from a read error, as a much more abundant clone is one base away. V gene TRBV28 combines with J gene TRBJ2-3, with TRBD1 identical over 8 bases. CDR3 length: 19 amino acids. Germline V gives CDR1 MDHEN, CDR2 SYDVKM. V was clipped by 5 bases and J by 4 bases; unmatched bases: 20. The CDR3 DNA is TGTGCCAGCAGTCTCTTAGTTGGGCAGTCAGGGGGCTTTGCAGATACGCAGTATTTT. It specifies CASSLLVGQSGGFADTQYF.

This clonotype came up once. This chain connects TRBV27 to TRBJ2-1; 7 bases map to TRBD2. Germline CDR1 MNHEY, CDR2 SMNVEV (reference sequence). With V trimmed by 7 bases and J by 8 bases, 8 bases remained unmatched. The CDR3 spans 13 residues. Here the CDR3 reads CASKVGTIYEQFF. DNA for the CDR3: TGTGCCAGCAAAGTGGGGACTATCTATGAGCAGTTCTTC.

The J gene is TRBJ2-7, the V gene TRBV15; 10 nucleotides agree with TRBD1. This CDR3 has 15 amino acids. Germline V gives CDR1 LNHNV, CDR2 YYDKDF (reference sequence). V was clipped by 0 bases and J by 5 bases; unmatched bases: 4. CDR3 in amino acids: CATSRDLGTGDEQYF. CDR3 sequence (DNA): TGTGCCACCAGCAGAGATCTCGGGACAGGGGACGAGCAGTACTTC.

This clonotype was observed at least ten times. The rearrangement uses TRBV6-5 and TRBJ2-5; D is uncertain. The germline gives CDR1 MNHEY, CDR2 SVGAGI. This CDR3 has 13 amino acids. V was cut by 5 bases and J by 6 bases, with 13 bases left in between. The CDR3 DNA reads as TGTGCCAGCAGTGACCGGCCCCCCAAGACCCAGTACTTC. Translation: CASSDRPPKTQYF.